These 28 T cell receptor beta chains came from one sample sequenced in a study of beta chain features in type 1 diabetes. Their cognate antigens are unknown. The whole isolated RNA underwent reverse transcription, so sequencing captured expressed TCRB transcripts. Method: immunoSEQ multiplex PCR; TCRdb's copy keeps in-frame clones and lacks some. The data show 300,000 to 350,000 clones, around 9.7% seen once. The study's findings and limits: Across all four CD4+ subsets, people with type 1 diabetes showed modestly shorter TCRB CDR3s.

Sequenced input: central memory CD4+ T cells from blood. The source of these receptors is a man aged 25-45 years with type 1 diabetes.

V is TRBV7-8 and J is TRBJ2-2; no clear D. Between the trimmed V and J ends, which lost 1 base and 6 bases, there was a span of 9 bases. The germline V gene has CDR1 SGHVS and CDR2 FQNEAQ. This CDR3 spans 14 amino acids. CDR3 bases: TGTGCCAGCAGCTTAGAAGGGCACGCCGGGGAGCTGTTTTTT. This encodes CASSLEGHAGELFF.

This clone was seen more than once but under ten times. The rearrangement uses TRBV2 and TRBJ1-2, with 8 bases aligning to TRBD1. Germline assignment: CDR1 SNHLY and CDR2 FYNNEI. This CDR3 is built from 13 residues. V lost 6 bases and J lost 6; bases outside the gene matches: 6. The CDR3 is CASSPDRGDGYTF. CDR3 nucleotides: TGTGCCAGCAGCCCCGACAGGGGAGATGGCTACACCTTC.

This clone has only a few counts. The chain links TRBV7-2 to TRBJ2-3; TRBD1 agrees at 7 bases. CDR1 SGHTA and CDR2 FQGNSA come from the germline V gene. This CDR3 has 14 amino acids. Trimming at V came to 4 bases and at J to 2 bases, leaving 3 bases not matched to a gene. Written as DNA, the CDR3 is TGTGCCAGCAGCTCGACAGGGCCCACAGATACGCAGTATTTT. It codes for CASSSTGPTDTQYF.

This clone has only a few counts. This chain uses TRBV30 with TRBJ1-6, with 7 bases identical to TRBD1. This CDR3 is built from 14 residues. V was clipped by 2 bases and J by 10 bases; unmatched bases: 8. Germline V gene lookup returns CDR1 GTSNPN and CDR2 SVGIG (reference sequence). The CDR3 DNA sequence: TGTGCCTGGAGTTTCGAGACAGGGAACTCACCCCTCCACTTT. Its translation: CAWSFETGNSPLHF.

This clone was seen more than once but under ten times. The gene calls are TRBV28 and TRBJ1-2; no firm D call. CDR1 and CDR2 from the germline V gene are MDHEN and SYDVKM. V lost 2 bases, J lost 4 bases, and 11 bases lay in between. This CDR3 has 14 amino acids. DNA of the CDR3: TGTGCCAGCAGTTTAGAAGGGATGGCCTATGGCTACACCTTC. Protein product: CASSLEGMAYGYTF.

The chain couples TRBV6-1 to TRBJ2-2; D may be TRBD2 (5 bases). Germline assignment: CDR1 MNHNS and CDR2 SASEGT. V was pared by 1 base and J by 2 bases, with 11 bases between. The CDR3 totals 16 residues. CDR3: CASSEGSAANTGELFF. CDR3 DNA: TGTGCCAGCAGTGAAGGTTCAGCGGCTAACACCGGGGAGCTGTTTTTT.

The V and J genes are TRBV30 and TRBJ2-5; 7 bases line up with TRBD1. The V segment lost 4 bases and the J segment 2 bases; nucleotides outside the gene matches: 10. The CDR3 is made up of 15 amino acids. In germline, CDR1 is GTSNPN, CDR2 SVGIG (reference sequence). CDR3: CAWMIAGGAQETQYF. The CDR3 DNA sequence: TGTGCCTGGATGATAGCAGGGGGAGCGCAAGAGACCCAGTACTTC.

This clone was seen a few times. The rearrangement links TRBV6-5 to TRBJ2-7, with 10 bases lining up with TRBD2. V trimming: 4 bases; J trimming: 4 bases; junction bases outside the gene matches: 4. CDR1 and CDR2 (germline): MNHEY, SVGAGI. The CDR3 is made up of 14 amino acids. The CDR3 DNA reads TGTGCCAGCAGTTCTAGCGGGGGAACTTACGAGCAGTACTTC. Its protein product is CASSSSGGTYEQYF.

The rearrangement links TRBV7-8 to TRBJ2-3, with D possibly TRBD2 on 6 matching bases. V was shortened by 4 bases and J by 5 bases, with 16 bases between the two germline ends. CDR3 length: 15 amino acids. The germline V gene has CDR1 SGHVS and CDR2 FQNEAQ. The CDR3 spells CASSWRGDGGDTQYF. The CDR3 coding sequence is TGTGCCAGCAGCTGGCGGGGCGACGGGGGAGATACGCAGTATTTT.

The chain joins TRBV7-9 to TRBJ2-3; a weak D match, TRBD1 (6 bases). Per the germline V gene, CDR1 is SEHNR and CDR2 is FQNEAQ (reference sequence). V was trimmed by 5 bases and J by 1 base, leaving 10 bases between them. This CDR3 has 14 residues. CDR3: CASSQQGGTDTQYF. The CDR3 nucleotides read TGTGCCAGCAGCCAACAGGGAGGCACAGATACGCAGTATTTT.

This clone was picked up a small number of times. V usage is TRBV6-6 and J usage is TRBJ1-6; D gene ambiguous. CDR1 and CDR2 (germline): MNHNY, SVGAGI (reference sequence). V lost 6 bases and J 10 bases, leaving 7 bases between the germline ends. This CDR3 region has 11 residues. CDR3: CASSDDSPLHF. In DNA form, the CDR3 reads TGTGCCAGCAGCGATGACTCACCCCTCCACTTT.

The chain is built from TRBV7-2 and TRBJ1-6; D is uncertain. The CDR3 loop spans 14 amino acids. Deletions cut 0 bases from V and 10 bases from J, with 10 bases between. CDR1 is SGHTA and CDR2 is FQGNSA in the germline V gene. This CDR3 reads CASSLAGRESPLHF. The CDR3 nucleotides read TGTGCCAGCAGCTTAGCTGGTCGGGAGTCACCCCTCCACTTT.

This clone has more than one count but fewer than ten. The chain employs TRBV7-9 and TRBJ1-3; D unresolved. Germline V CDR1 and CDR2: SEHNR, FQNEAQ (reference sequence). Trimming took off 6 bases at V and 2 bases at J, with 14 bases between the two ends. The CDR3 extends over 15 amino acids. The CDR3 region is CASSAAQEPGNTIYF. The CDR3 region has the DNA TGTGCCAGCAGTGCTGCGCAGGAACCTGGAAACACCATATATTTT.

There are a few counts of this clone. The V gene is TRBV19, the J gene TRBJ2-7; 7 bases are shared with TRBD1. The CDR3 sequence is 13 residues long. Per germline, CDR1 LNHDA and CDR2 SQIVND (reference sequence). With V trimmed by 10 bases and J by 1 base, 7 bases remained unmatched. The CDR3 nucleotides are TGTGCCACAAAAGGCAGGGGGTCCTACGAGCAGTACTTC. Translated: CATKGRGSYEQYF.

This rearrangement joins TRBV5-1 to TRBJ1-1; D not certain. Trimming stripped 0 bases from V and 0 bases from J, with 9 bases between. The CDR3 has 15 amino acids. The germline V gene encodes CDR1 SGHRS and CDR2 YFSETQ. The CDR3 region has the DNA TGCGCCAGCAGCTTGGGCGGACGGGTGAACACTGAAGCTTTCTTT. It translates to CASSLGGRVNTEAFF.

V usage is TRBV19 and J usage is TRBJ2-2, with D tentatively TRBD2 (5 bases). Germline V gene lookup returns CDR1 LNHDA and CDR2 SQIVND (reference sequence). Trimming shortened V by 6 bases and J by 3 bases, and 17 bases separated the two germline ends. The CDR3 is made up of 16 amino acids. The CDR3 is CASSSGGGFDTGELFF. The CDR3 DNA is TGTGCCAGTAGCTCCGGAGGAGGATTTGACACCGGGGAGCTGTTTTTT.

There are a few counts of this clone. The chain uses TRBV28 and TRBJ2-2; 10 nucleotides match TRBD1. Germline V lookup: CDR1 MDHEN, CDR2 SYDVKM. This CDR3 is 15 amino acids long. The V gene end was trimmed by 6 bases and the J gene end by 6 bases; junction bases not matched to a gene: 7. The CDR3 sequence: CASSSRQGAAGELFF. The CDR3 DNA reads TGTGCCAGCAGCTCCCGACAGGGGGCGGCCGGGGAGCTGTTTTTT.

This clone has a handful of counts. The genes are TRBV6-1 and TRBJ2-3; 7 nucleotides match TRBD2. CDR3 length: 15 residues. CDR1 is MNHNS, CDR2 SASEGT, per germline. V was pared by 7 bases and J by 0 bases, with 7 bases of the junction left unmatched. CDR3 nucleotide sequence: TGTGCCAGCAACCCCCGGGGGGAGAGCACAGATACGCAGTATTTT. Encoded protein: CASNPRGESTDTQYF.

This chain joins TRBV29-1 and TRBJ1-4, with a weak D call TRBD1 (5 bases). This CDR3 region has 14 residues. Trimming left V 6 bases short and J 0 bases short, with 11 bases between. CDR1 is SQVTM and CDR2 is ANQGSEA in the germline V gene. CDR3 sequence reads: CSVALGATNEKLFF. The CDR3 nucleotides read TGCAGCGTGGCGCTAGGGGCAACTAATGAAAAACTGTTTTTT.

This clone was counted a few times. The rearrangement uses TRBV27 and TRBJ2-7, with D possibly being TRBD2 (5 bases). Germline V gives CDR1 MNHEY, CDR2 SMNVEV (reference sequence). This CDR3 region has 15 residues. V was clipped by 6 bases and J by 5 bases, with 20 bases between them. The CDR3 spells CASSPFRYGVNEQYF. CDR3 nucleotide sequence: TGTGCCAGCAGCCCCTTTCGGTACGGGGTGAACGAGCAGTACTTC.

This clone has only one observation. The rearrangement links TRBV30 to TRBJ2-5; D is uncertain. Germline V gene sequence: CDR1 GTSNPN, CDR2 SVGIG (reference sequence). The ends were cut back, 8 bases at V and 5 bases at J, with 15 bases in the middle. CDR3 length equals 12 residues. CDR3 in amino acids: CALVPPQETQYF. The CDR3, as DNA: TGTGCCCTTGTGCCCCCCCAGGAGACCCAGTACTTC. Full variable domain (outside the CDR3, taken from reference TRBV30 and TRBJ2-5): SQTIHQWPATLVQPVGSPLSLECTVEGTSNPNLYWYRQAAGRGLQLLFYSVGIGQISSEVPQNLSASRPQDRQFILSSKKLLLSDSGFYLCALVPPQETQYFGPGTRLLVL.

This clone has just a few counts. The chain recombines TRBV11-2 with TRBJ2-3; D is possibly TRBD2 (5 bases). This CDR3 has 15 amino acids. Trimming removed 5 bases at V and 0 bases at J, with 12 bases between. The germline CDR1 and CDR2 sequences are SGHAT and FQNNGV. The DNA of the CDR3 is TGTGCCAGCAGCCCCGACTACCTAAGCACAGATACGCAGTATTTT. It translates to CASSPDYLSTDTQYF.

This clone has more than one count but fewer than ten. This chain connects TRBV9 to TRBJ2-2; D is uncertain. Germline V gives CDR1 SGDLS, CDR2 YYNGEE. The CDR3 totals 16 residues. Trimming cost V 1 base and J 0 bases, with 10 bases left between them. The CDR3 coding sequence is TGTGCCAGCAGCGTAATAGCCAATCCGAACACCGGGGAGCTGTTTTTT. Its protein product is CASSVIANPNTGELFF.

This sequence joins TRBV5-6 and TRBJ1-5; 7 positions match TRBD1. Trimming cost V 2 bases and J 2 bases; bases outside gene matches: 7. The germline V gene has CDR1 SGHDT and CDR2 YYEEEE. This CDR3 is built from 16 residues. CDR3 nucleotides: TGTGCCAGCAGCTTAGGACAGGTCACGGGCAATCAGCCCCAGCATTTT. Translated: CASSLGQVTGNQPQHF.

This clone was counted only a few times. This rearrangement joins TRBV19 to TRBJ1-5, with a possible D match to TRBD1 (5 bases). The V end was cut by 1 base, the J end by 11 bases, with 12 bases between. The CDR3 length is 13 residues. Germline CDR1 and CDR2: LNHDA and SQIVND (reference sequence). For the CDR3, the DNA is TGTGCCAGTAGTATAGGTCGGGTCAGGGCCCAGCATTTT. Protein: CASSIGRVRAQHF.

The sample holds a few counts of this clone. The chain employs TRBV9 and TRBJ1-6; D remains unclear. This CDR3 is built from 14 residues. The germline V and J ends were trimmed by 2 bases and 4 bases, with 7 bases remaining between them. Germline CDR1 reads SGDLS; CDR2 reads YYNGEE. The CDR3: CASSVNEYNSPLHF. In DNA form, the CDR3 reads TGTGCCAGCAGCGTCAATGAGTATAATTCACCCCTCCACTTT. The full variable domain, completed using reference TRBV9 and TRBJ1-6, is DSGVTQTPKHLITATGQRVTLRCSPRSGDLSVYWYQQSLDQGLQFLIQYYNGEERAKGNILERFSAQQFPDLHSELNLSSLELGDSALYFCASSVNEYNSPLHFGNGTRLTVT.

This chain uses TRBV11-2 with TRBJ1-1; perhaps TRBD1 as D (5 bases). V lost 7 bases, J lost 4 bases, and 13 bases lay in between. Germline V gene sequence: CDR1 SGHAT, CDR2 FQNNGV. This CDR3 spans 13 amino acids. The DNA of the CDR3 is TGTGCCAGCAACAAAAGGGGCATCACTGAAGCTTTCTTT. Protein sequence: CASNKRGITEAFF.

V gene TRBV28 combines with J gene TRBJ2-5, with 8 positions matching TRBD1. Looked up from germline, CDR1 is MDHEN and CDR2 is SYDVKM. V shed 4 bases and J 4 bases; nucleotides not matched to a gene: 2. The CDR3 covers 13 residues. CDR3 residues: CASSSTGVETQYF. CDR3 DNA sequence: TGTGCCAGCAGTTCGACAGGGGTAGAGACCCAGTACTTC.